This T cell receptor beta chain originates from a study of human T cells and chemical hapten exposure. CDR1 and CDR2 from the germline V gene are DFQATT and SNEGSKA (reference sequence). Germline trimming cut 3 bases from V and 8 bases from J; bases unmatched to any gene: 4. The CDR3 spans 13 residues. TCRdb recomputed calls from the RACE reads with MiXCR, one row per CDR3 protein. The repertoire holds approximately 400,000 distinct CDR3 sequences, with 4.8% as singletons. This sample's time point: patch test 1, 2 weeks after DPC sensitization. Treatment noted: therapeutic diphenylcyclopropenone sensitization with weekly scalp DPC. In its sample, this clonotype was seen many times.

This material consisted of whole blood, taken in connection with sensitization to the hapten diphenylcyclopropenone (DPC). The gene calls are TRBV20-1 and TRBJ1-4; 9 positions match TRBD1. The sequence came from a woman aged 45-59 years with alopecia areata. Some clones in this sample may be carry-over from other donors' samples. The CDR3, as DNA: TGCAGTGCTAGGTGGGACAGGGACGAAAAACTGTTTTTT. It specifies CSARWDRDEKLFF.